Listed here is a single T cell receptor beta chain. This entry belongs to a study of regulatory T cells in long-lasting Graves disease. CDR3 length: 13 amino acids. Germline lookup yields CDR1 SEHNR and CDR2 FQNEAQ (reference sequence). V dropped 4 bases and J dropped 4 bases, with 10 bases sitting between them. CDR3 regions were amplified by Arm-PCR using iRepertoire HTBI primers to build TCR beta libraries. TCRdb used MiXCR to reprocess the multiplex PCR reads, holding one entry per CDR3 protein. The repertoire holds approximately 400,000 distinct CDR3 sequences, around 20% seen once, with less than 25% in the top ten. Stated time point: persistent/refractory GD, antithyroid drugs over 5 years with positive TRAb. PBMC RNA was the source of the TCR library.

The V call is TRBV7-9, the J call TRBJ2-5; TRBD1 is a possible D gene (6 bases). The sequencing used peripheral blood mononuclear cells (PBMCs), collected when the disease was refractory, from a patient treated with antithyroid drugs. The receptor was isolated from a female donor with Graves disease. The CDR3 here is CASSSQGPETQYF. DNA of the CDR3: TGTGCCAGCAGCTCACAGGGCCCAGAGACCCAGTACTTC.